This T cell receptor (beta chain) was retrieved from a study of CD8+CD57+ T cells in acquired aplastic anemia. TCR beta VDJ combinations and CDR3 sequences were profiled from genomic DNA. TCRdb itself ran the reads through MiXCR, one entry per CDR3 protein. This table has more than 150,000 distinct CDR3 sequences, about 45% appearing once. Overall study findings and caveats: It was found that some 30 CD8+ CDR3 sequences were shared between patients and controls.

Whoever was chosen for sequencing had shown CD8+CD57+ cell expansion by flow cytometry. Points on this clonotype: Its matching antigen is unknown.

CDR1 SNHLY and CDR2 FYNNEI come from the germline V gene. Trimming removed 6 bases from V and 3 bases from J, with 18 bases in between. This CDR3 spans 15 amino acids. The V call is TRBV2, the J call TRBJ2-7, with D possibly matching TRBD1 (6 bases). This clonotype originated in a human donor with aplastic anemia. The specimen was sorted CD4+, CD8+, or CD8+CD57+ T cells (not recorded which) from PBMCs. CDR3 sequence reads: CASSPRTVYLYEQYF. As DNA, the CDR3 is TGTGCCAGCAGCCCACGGACAGTTTACCTCTACGAGCAGTACTTC.